Listed here are 29 T cell receptor beta chains from one sample, sequenced in a study of shared clonotypes between healthy human individuals. The assay was immunoSEQ multiplex PCR, and TCRdb's table has in-frame clones only and misses some. Here the sample spans approximately 810,000 clones, nearly 95% being singletons. In the naive CD8 group, cells lacked CD45RO and were positively selected for CCR7, so terminally differentiated effector memory CD45RA+ cells were left out. The source material was naive CD8+ T cells sorted from blood. The origin of the receptors is a man aged 25 to 40 in good health.

V is TRBV28 and J is TRBJ2-1; 8 positions match TRBD2. Germline assignment: CDR1 MDHEN and CDR2 SYDVKM. Trimming at V came to 2 bases and at J to 9 bases, leaving 15 bases not matched to a gene. CDR3 size: 17 residues. The CDR3: CASSLDLGLAPNSEQFF. CDR3 coding DNA: TGTGCCAGCAGTTTAGATCTTGGACTAGCTCCTAATTCTGAGCAGTTCTTC.

The CDR3 coding sequence is TGTGCCAGCAGGTTGGGGAGGAACACCGGGGAGCTGTTTTTT. Translation: CASRLGRNTGELFF. The rearrangement joins TRBV28 to TRBJ2-2, with a weak D call TRBD2 (5 bases). The ends were cut back, 6 bases at V and 1 base at J, with 9 bases in the middle. This CDR3 has 14 residues. Per germline, CDR1 MDHEN and CDR2 SYDVKM.

The rearrangement uses TRBV7-9 and TRBJ2-5; 10 bases align to TRBD2. The germline V gene has CDR1 SEHNR and CDR2 FQNEAQ (reference sequence). J was trimmed by 0 bases and V by 4 bases; bases with no gene match: 14. The CDR3 covers 19 residues. The CDR3 region is CASSSFTSGTLRDQETQYF. DNA of the CDR3: TGTGCCAGCAGCTCGTTTACTAGCGGGACGCTTAGGGACCAAGAGACCCAGTACTTC.

This sequence joins TRBV7-8 and TRBJ2-5; D is uncertain. This CDR3 has 15 residues. V was clipped by 7 bases and J by 2 bases, with 17 bases between them. Germline V gene sequence: CDR1 SGHVS, CDR2 FQNEAQ. In DNA, the CDR3 is TGTGCCAGCAACTCAATCCCCTTGCCACAAGAGACCCAGTACTTC. It translates to CASNSIPLPQETQYF.

V is TRBV7-9 and J is TRBJ2-1, with TRBD1 as a possible D gene (6 bases). The CDR3 extends over 17 amino acids. Trimming pared 2 bases from V and 8 bases from J, leaving 22 bases between. Germline V gene data show CDR1 as SEHNR and CDR2 as FQNEAQ (reference sequence). CDR3 sequence reads: CASSLPQQGKHDDEQFF. DNA for the CDR3: TGTGCCAGCAGCTTACCACAACAGGGTAAACATGACGATGAGCAGTTCTTC.

A single count supports this clone. The gene calls are TRBV7-2 and TRBJ2-2; D might be TRBD1 or TRBD2, each matching 6 bases. The CDR3 consists of 12 residues. V was pared by 9 bases and J by 5 bases, with 10 bases between. Germline lookup yields CDR1 SGHTA and CDR2 FQGNSA. CDR3 in amino acids: CAREGGTGELFF. The DNA for the CDR3 is TGTGCCAGAGAGGGGGGTACCGGGGAGCTGTTTTTT.

V usage is TRBV19 and J usage is TRBJ2-7, with 8 positions matching TRBD2. J gave up 2 bases and V 5 bases, and 8 bases lay outside the gene matches. The CDR3 extends over 15 amino acids. The germline CDR1 and CDR2 sequences are LNHDA and SQIVND (reference sequence). The CDR3 coding sequence is TGTGCCAGTAGTTTTATGGGACTAGGCGCCTACGAGCAGTACTTC. Its protein product is CASSFMGLGAYEQYF.

The chain carries TRBV9 and TRBJ2-3; 7 nucleotides agree with TRBD1. This CDR3 is 17 amino acids long. Per germline, CDR1 SGDLS and CDR2 YYNGEE. Trimming at V came to 4 bases and at J to 4 bases, leaving 15 bases not matched to a gene. CDR3 bases: TGTGCCAGCAGCCGGTATGCTGGGACAGAAAGCTCAGATACGCAGTATTTT. Amino acids: CASSRYAGTESSDTQYF.

V and J are TRBV28 and TRBJ2-5; D may match TRBD1 or TRBD2 (6 bases each). The CDR3 consists of 18 residues. Germline CDR1 MDHEN, CDR2 SYDVKM. Trimming pared 4 bases from V and 2 bases from J, leaving 23 bases between. The CDR3 nucleotides are TGTGCCAGCAGTTCAGGGGCGGGATCCACACTCGGGCAAGAGACCCAGTACTTC. This translates into CASSSGAGSTLGQETQYF.

The gene calls are TRBV11-2 and TRBJ2-3, with 13 bases matching TRBD2. The CDR3 is made up of 16 amino acids. V was clipped by 5 bases and J by 4 bases; unmatched bases: 6. CDR1 SGHAT and CDR2 FQNNGV come from the germline V gene. The CDR3 loop is CASSLRLAGGPDTQYF. The CDR3 bases are TGTGCCAGCAGCCTCCGACTAGCGGGAGGCCCAGATACGCAGTATTTT. Looking up the rest from reference TRBV11-2 and TRBJ2-3 gives the full variable domain: EAGVAQSPRYKIIEKRQSVAFWCNPISGHATLYWYQQILGQGPKLLIQFQNNGVVDDSQLPKDRFSAERLKGVDSTLKIQPAKLEDSAVYLCASSLRLAGGPDTQYFGPGTRLTVL.

V usage is TRBV27 and J usage is TRBJ2-1; 13 bases line up with TRBD2. From germline, CDR1 is MNHEY and CDR2 SMNVEV (reference sequence). This CDR3 is 14 amino acids long. J gave up 5 bases and V 8 bases, and 3 bases lay outside the gene matches. This CDR3 is CASLGLAGNNEQFF. The CDR3 coding sequence is TGTGCCAGCCTGGGACTAGCGGGAAACAATGAGCAGTTCTTC.

This chain connects TRBV2 to TRBJ2-3; D may be TRBD2 (5 bases). The CDR3 sequence is 15 residues long. Trimming shortened V by 1 base and J by 2 bases, and 10 bases separated the two germline ends. Germline assignment: CDR1 SNHLY and CDR2 FYNNEI. CDR3 amino acids: CASSEGEGITDTQYF. The CDR3 DNA is TGTGCCAGCAGTGAAGGTGAGGGAATCACAGATACGCAGTATTTT.

This chain joins TRBV29-1 and TRBJ2-3, with D hard to call. The CDR3 is 12 residues long. V was shortened by 4 bases and J by 2 bases, with 7 bases between the two germline ends. Per the germline V gene, CDR1 is SQVTM and CDR2 is ANQGSEA. In nucleotides, the CDR3 is TGCAGCGTTGGGCAATACACAGATACGCAGTATTTT. This gives the protein CSVGQYTDTQYF.

A single count supports this clone. This CDR3 is also generated by other DNA sequences in the sample. The chain links TRBV25-1 to TRBJ2-7, with unresolved D. This CDR3 has 11 amino acids. Germline V gene sequence: CDR1 MGHDK, CDR2 SYGVNS. Trimming pared 3 bases from V and 4 bases from J, leaving 4 bases between. DNA for the CDR3: TGTGCCAGCAGTGAGGCTTACGAGCAGTACTTC. This translates into CASSEAYEQYF.

J is TRBJ1-2 and V is TRBV30; D gene unclear. The CDR3 extends over 14 amino acids. Germline assignment: CDR1 GTSNPN and CDR2 SVGIG (reference sequence). V was cut by 6 bases and J by 4 bases, with 18 bases left in between. Here the CDR3 reads CACSEVGSFYGYTF. DNA for the CDR3: TGTGCCTGTTCCGAGGTAGGGAGTTTCTATGGCTACACCTTC.

The chain employs TRBV10-3 and TRBJ2-1, with TRBD2 identical over 14 bases. The germline V gene has CDR1 ENHRY and CDR2 SYGVKD. The CDR3 is 18 residues long. Trimming at V came to 2 bases and at J to 5 bases, leaving 8 bases not matched to a gene. In nucleotides, the CDR3 is TGTGCCATCAGTGAGCGACGGACTAGCGGGAGGTACGACAATGAGCAGTTCTTC. Translated, it gives CAISERRTSGRYDNEQFF.

The gene calls are TRBV7-9 and TRBJ2-2; weak D call: TRBD1 (5 bases). The CDR3 totals 15 residues. Trimming removed 1 base at V and 4 bases at J, with 10 bases between. The germline gives CDR1 SEHNR, CDR2 FQNEAQ (reference sequence). The chain's CDR3 is CASSLDQGRTGELFF. CDR3 sequence (DNA): TGTGCCAGCAGCTTAGACCAGGGCCGCACCGGGGAGCTGTTTTTT.

The chain employs TRBV6-5 and TRBJ1-1, with a weak D call TRBD1 (5 bases). In germline, CDR1 is MNHEY, CDR2 SVGAGI. The ends were cut back, 6 bases at V and 0 bases at J, with 14 bases in the middle. The CDR3 spans 15 residues. CDR3 nucleotide sequence: TGTGCCAGCAGCCTCGACAGAGTCATGAACACTGAAGCTTTCTTT. As protein: CASSLDRVMNTEAFF.

The V and J genes are TRBV19 and TRBJ1-5; D possibly corresponds to TRBD1 (6 bases). CDR1 and CDR2 from the germline V gene are LNHDA and SQIVND (reference sequence). This CDR3 comprises 13 residues. Trimming cost V 3 bases and J 6 bases, with 9 bases left between them. The DNA of the CDR3 is TGTGCCAGTAGTATCACAGGGTCTCAGCCCCAGCATTTT. This codes for CASSITGSQPQHF.

This chain connects TRBV7-9 to TRBJ2-5; 7 nucleotides align to TRBD2. Trimming removed 5 bases from V and 2 bases from J; junction bases left unmatched: 2. Looked up from germline, CDR1 is SEHNR and CDR2 is FQNEAQ (reference sequence). The CDR3 runs to 13 residues. The CDR3 protein is CASSTGGQETQYF. The CDR3 DNA follows: TGTGCCAGCAGCACCGGGGGGCAAGAGACCCAGTACTTC. The variable domain in full, with the rest retrieved from reference TRBV7-9 and TRBJ2-5, is DTGVSQNPRHKITKRGQNVTFRCDPISEHNRLYWYRQTLGQGPEFLTYFQNEAQLEKSRLLSDRFSAERPKGSFSTLEIQRTEQGDSAMYLCASSTGGQETQYFGPGTRLLVL.

The chain couples TRBV14 to TRBJ2-1; D is perhaps TRBD2 (5 bases). CDR3 size: 15 residues. V was cut by 1 base and J by 4 bases, with 11 bases left in between. Per the germline V gene, CDR1 is SGHDN and CDR2 is FVKESK. Here the CDR3 reads CASSQVRGRYNEQFF. The CDR3 coding sequence is TGTGCCAGCAGCCAAGTCCGAGGGCGGTACAATGAGCAGTTCTTC.

The genes are TRBV6-5 and TRBJ2-5; D gene uncertain. Germline V gene data show CDR1 as MNHEY and CDR2 as SVGAGI. V was pared by 5 bases and J by 4 bases, with 11 bases between. The length of the CDR3 is 13 residues. The CDR3 reads CASSLTLGETQYF. CDR3 DNA: TGTGCCAGCAGTCTTACCTTGGGAGAGACCCAGTACTTC.

Only one count was recorded for this clone. In nucleotides, the CDR3 is TGTGCCAGCGGACTAGATCGCTCCTACGAGCAGTACTTC. This translates into CASGLDRSYEQYF. This chain links TRBV7-9 with TRBJ2-7, with 7 bases that match TRBD2. CDR3 length equals 13 residues. Looked up from germline, CDR1 is SEHNR and CDR2 is FQNEAQ (reference sequence). V lost 8 bases to trimming and J lost 0 bases; unmatched junction nucleotides: 4.

The V gene is TRBV27, the J gene TRBJ2-2, with 7 positions matching TRBD1. V lost 0 bases and J lost 1; bases outside the gene matches: 2. The CDR3 extends over 16 amino acids. Germline V lookup: CDR1 MNHEY, CDR2 SMNVEV (reference sequence). DNA of the CDR3: TGTGCCAGCAGTTTATCCGGGACAGTGAACACCGGGGAGCTGTTTTTT. This translates into CASSLSGTVNTGELFF.

This clone occurred once. The sample carries other DNA sequences with the same CDR3. V usage is TRBV7-6 and J usage is TRBJ2-3, with a tentative D call TRBD2 (5 bases). CDR1 SGHVS and CDR2 FNYEAQ come from the germline V gene. The CDR3 contains 14 residues. V dropped 0 bases and J dropped 3 bases, with 7 bases sitting between them. This CDR3 reads CASSLAGETDTQYF. The CDR3 DNA reads as TGTGCCAGCAGCTTAGCGGGAGAAACAGATACGCAGTATTTT.

The chain has TRBV29-1 and TRBJ2-1, with 8 bases identical to TRBD1. Germline V gene sequence: CDR1 SQVTM, CDR2 ANQGSEA. V gave up 1 base and J gave up 6 bases; unmatched junction bases: 5. This CDR3 region has 14 residues. CDR3 in DNA: TGCAGCGTTGAAGGCAGGGGGCCCGTCAATGAGCAGTTCTTC. This gives the protein CSVEGRGPVNEQFF.

Only a few counts were recorded for this clone. This rearrangement joins TRBV7-9 to TRBJ2-7; D possibly corresponds to TRBD2 (5 bases). V lost 5 bases and J 1 base, leaving 12 bases between the germline ends. The CDR3 is made up of 14 amino acids. The germline gives CDR1 SEHNR, CDR2 FQNEAQ (reference sequence). CDR3 bases: TGTGCCAGCAGCCCTGGTAGACTATCCTACGAGCAGTACTTC. Encoded protein: CASSPGRLSYEQYF.

Only a few counts were recorded for this clone. This chain uses TRBV6-1 with TRBJ1-1; TRBD1 matches at 7 bases. Germline CDR1 and CDR2: MNHNS and SASEGT. V lost 4 bases and J lost 4; bases outside the gene matches: 3. This CDR3 contains 13 residues. This chain's CDR3 is CASSGGQLTEAFF. Here the CDR3 DNA reads TGTGCCAGCAGTGGGGGACAGCTCACTGAAGCTTTCTTT.

In the case of this clone: Other DNA sequences within the sample encode an identical CDR3. The chain has TRBV9 and TRBJ1-5; no firm D call. The germline V gene has CDR1 SGDLS and CDR2 YYNGEE. The V and J ends lost 0 bases and 1 base respectively, with 5 bases between them. This CDR3 is built from 14 residues. The CDR3 spells CASSVGGSNQPQHF. CDR3 bases: TGTGCCAGCAGCGTAGGAGGGAGCAATCAGCCCCAGCATTTT. Full variable domain (remainder filled in from reference TRBV9 and TRBJ1-5): DSGVTQTPKHLITATGQRVTLRCSPRSGDLSVYWYQQSLDQGLQFLIQYYNGEERAKGNILERFSAQQFPDLHSELNLSSLELGDSALYFCASSVGGSNQPQHFGDGTRLSIL.